One and the same sample provided the 16 T cell receptor beta chains below, sequenced in a study of shared clonotypes between healthy human individuals. Terminally differentiated effector memory CD45RA+ cells were excluded from the naive CD8 cells, which were CD45RO-negative and positively selected for CCR7. Libraries were prepared by immunoSEQ multiplex PCR; TCRdb keeps only in-frame clonotypes and omits some of them. The sample contains hundreds of thousands of clones, roughly 98% of which appear only once. Material for sequencing was naive CD8+ T cells sorted from blood. The receptors stem from a man younger than 40 in good health.

V is TRBV9 and J is TRBJ2-1; no firm D call. The ends were cut back, 0 bases at V and 5 bases at J, with 12 bases in the middle. The CDR3 sequence is 15 residues long. Germline CDR1 is SGDLS and CDR2 is YYNGEE. CDR3 coding DNA: TGTGCCAGCAGCGTAGTTAGAGCGAATGACAATGAGCAGTTCTTC. It is translated as CASSVVRANDNEQFF.

J is TRBJ1-2 and V is TRBV10-1; unclear D gene. CDR1 and CDR2 (germline): WNHNN, SYGVQD (reference sequence). CDR3 length: 15 amino acids. Trimming cost V 3 bases and J 5 bases, with 16 bases left between them. CDR3 loop: CASSDSDFGPYGYTF. The CDR3 coding sequence is TGCGCCAGCAGTGACTCTGATTTTGGACCATATGGCTACACCTTC.

The chain carries TRBV10-3 and TRBJ2-3; no definite D call. The germline V gene has CDR1 ENHRY and CDR2 SYGVKD. This CDR3 is 14 amino acids long. V shed 2 bases and J shed 3 bases, with 9 bases lying between them. CDR3 loop: CAISEGGRTDTQYF. CDR3 nucleotides: TGTGCCATCAGTGAGGGTGGTCGGACAGATACGCAGTATTTT.

The rearrangement uses TRBV7-9 and TRBJ1-5; D gene uncertain. Germline V gene data show CDR1 as SEHNR and CDR2 as FQNEAQ (reference sequence). V shed 5 bases and J shed 1 base, with 3 bases lying between them. The length of the CDR3 is 12 residues. This CDR3 reads CASSHSNQPQHF. As DNA, the CDR3 is TGTGCCAGCAGCCACAGCAATCAGCCCCAGCATTTT.

The V and J genes are TRBV7-9 and TRBJ1-2; a possible D gene is TRBD1 (6 bases). V lost 5 bases and J 8 bases, leaving 21 bases between the germline ends. The V gene's germline CDR1 is SEHNR and CDR2 FQNEAQ (reference sequence). The CDR3 length is 15 residues. CDR3: CASSPTAGGAGGYTF. In nucleotides, the CDR3 is TGTGCCAGCAGCCCTACCGCGGGGGGCGCTGGGGGCTACACCTTC.

This chain links TRBV7-6 with TRBJ2-7; 12 positions match TRBD2. The CDR3 consists of 17 residues. Trimming cost V 1 base and J 0 bases; bases outside gene matches: 4. Germline CDR1 is SGHVS and CDR2 is FNYEAQ. In DNA, the CDR3 is TGTGCCAGCAGCTTAGAACCACTAGCGGGAGGCTCCTACGAGCAGTACTTC. It yields the protein CASSLEPLAGGSYEQYF.

The CDR3 sequence is CASSSPGLAGDNEQFF. CDR3 DNA sequence: TGTGCCAGCAGTTCTCCGGGACTAGCGGGAGACAATGAGCAGTTCTTC. This chain links TRBV7-2 with TRBJ2-1; the match to TRBD2 covers 14 bases. The CDR3 spans 16 residues. Trimming cost V 6 bases and J 5 bases; bases outside gene matches: 6. Germline CDR1 reads SGHTA; CDR2 reads FQGNSA. Combining the CDR3 with reference TRBV7-2 and TRBJ2-1 gives the whole variable domain GAGVSQSPSNKVTEKGKDVELRCDPISGHTALYWYRQSLGQGLEFLIYFQGNSAPDKSGLPSDRFSAERTGGSVSTLTIQRTQQEDSAVYLCASSSPGLAGDNEQFFGPGTRLTVL.

J is TRBJ2-7 and V is TRBV27; TRBD2 is a possible D gene (6 bases). The CDR3 covers 15 residues. Trimming took off 5 bases at V and 9 bases at J, with 23 bases between the two ends. Germline assignment: CDR1 MNHEY and CDR2 SMNVEV (reference sequence). In nucleotides, the CDR3 is TGTGCCAGCAGTCCCCGCAAGTGGTGGGGACTTGGGCAGTACTTC. Translating gives CASSPRKWWGLGQYF.

The chain combines TRBV5-1 with TRBJ2-7, with 8 positions matching TRBD1. Germline CDR1 and CDR2: SGHRS and YFSETQ. Germline trimming cut 4 bases from V and 3 bases from J; bases unmatched to any gene: 9. This CDR3 has 15 residues. CDR3 sequence reads: CASSHEGQGSYEQYF. DNA of the CDR3: TGCGCCAGCAGCCACGAAGGACAGGGAAGCTACGAGCAGTACTTC.

The rearrangement uses TRBV4-2 and TRBJ2-1, with unresolved D. This CDR3 region has 14 residues. Germline-derived CDR1 and CDR2 are LGHNA and YNFKEQ. The germline V and J ends were trimmed by 5 bases and 5 bases, with 13 bases remaining between them. CDR3 sequence (DNA): TGTGCCAGCAGCTCTCAACTCCCAGACAATGAGCAGTTCTTC. This codes for CASSSQLPDNEQFF.

The chain uses TRBV14 and TRBJ2-1; 9 nucleotides line up with TRBD1. The junction had 8 bases not matched to a gene; V was cut back by 3 bases and J by 5 bases. Germline CDR1 and CDR2: SGHDN and FVKESK. The CDR3 length is 16 residues. CDR3 amino acids: CASSQPLGQGHNEQFF. DNA of the CDR3: TGTGCCAGCAGCCAGCCCTTGGGACAGGGTCACAATGAGCAGTTCTTC.

The CDR3 loop is CSVGLSGEQFF. CDR3 nucleotide sequence: TGCAGCGTGGGGCTGAGTGGGGAGCAGTTCTTC. The rearrangement uses TRBV29-1 and TRBJ2-1, with D maybe TRBD1 (5 bases). The CDR3 is 11 residues long. V was trimmed by 6 bases and J by 10 bases, leaving 13 bases between them. Germline lookup yields CDR1 SQVTM and CDR2 ANQGSEA.

CDR3 DNA sequence: TGCGCCAGCAGCCATTACGCGGAGTCGTACCAAGAGACCCAGTACTTC. Translated, it gives CASSHYAESYQETQYF. The V gene is TRBV4-1, the J gene TRBJ2-5; D remains ambiguous. This CDR3 has 16 amino acids. Deletions cut 3 bases from V and 0 bases from J, with 14 bases between. Germline V gives CDR1 MGHRA, CDR2 YSYEKL.

This chain connects TRBV9 to TRBJ2-2; 7 positions agree with TRBD2. J gave up 0 bases and V 4 bases, and 12 bases lay outside the gene matches. CDR3 length: 18 residues. Germline assignment: CDR1 SGDLS and CDR2 YYNGEE. The DNA for the CDR3 is TGTGCCAGCAGCCCTAGGACGGCTAGCGGAGCGAACACCGGGGAGCTGTTTTTT. Translated, it gives CASSPRTASGANTGELFF.

The chain combines TRBV29-1 with TRBJ1-1; D is undetermined. Deletions cut 5 bases from V and 2 bases from J, with 15 bases between. The CDR3 runs 14 residues. Germline V CDR1 and CDR2: SQVTM, ANQGSEA. The CDR3, as DNA: TGCAGCGTTACAAACCCTCCAGGTAACACTGAAGCTTTCTTT. Amino acids: CSVTNPPGNTEAFF.

The chain uses TRBV5-7 and TRBJ2-1; D may be TRBD1 (6 bases). TRBV5-7 is classed as an ORF, of uncertain function. There are 14 residues in the CDR3. Trimming cost V 0 bases and J 3 bases, with 7 bases left between them. DNA for the CDR3: TGTGCCAGCAGCTTGGCAGGGGTCTACAATGAGCAGTTCTTC. It codes for CASSLAGVYNEQFF.